What follows is one T cell receptor beta chain and its context. Extracted RNA was reverse transcribed, and the resulting cDNA served as sequencing template. This table comes from immunoSEQ multiplex PCR, and its TCRdb copy is limited to in-frame clones, with some not included. The sample has approximately 200,000 clones, around two fifths seen once. The sample comes from a study of CD8+ T cells in alopecia areata. Treatment reported: oral pan-JAK inhibitor, 5-10 mg twice daily. This CDR3 region has 14 residues. The V end lost 5 bases, the J end lost 7 bases, and 17 bases lay between the germline ends. The V gene's germline CDR1 is SEHNR and CDR2 FQNEAQ (reference sequence).

The chain couples TRBV7-9 to TRBJ2-5; D possibly corresponds to TRBD1 (6 bases). The starting material was CD4+ T cells sorted from blood, obtained at approximately week 36, from a patient treated with tofacitinib. The TCR was taken from a human donor with alopecia areata. CDR3: CASSDGVLGGTQYF. In DNA form, the CDR3 reads TGTGCCAGCAGCGATGGAGTTTTAGGGGGGACCCAGTACTTC. The complete variable domain, with remaining parts taken from reference TRBV7-9 and TRBJ2-5, reads DTGVSQNPRHKITKRGQNVTFRCDPISEHNRLYWYRQTLGQGPEFLTYFQNEAQLEKSRLLSDRFSAERPKGSFSTLEIQRTEQGDSAMYLCASSDGVLGGTQYFGPGTRLLVL.